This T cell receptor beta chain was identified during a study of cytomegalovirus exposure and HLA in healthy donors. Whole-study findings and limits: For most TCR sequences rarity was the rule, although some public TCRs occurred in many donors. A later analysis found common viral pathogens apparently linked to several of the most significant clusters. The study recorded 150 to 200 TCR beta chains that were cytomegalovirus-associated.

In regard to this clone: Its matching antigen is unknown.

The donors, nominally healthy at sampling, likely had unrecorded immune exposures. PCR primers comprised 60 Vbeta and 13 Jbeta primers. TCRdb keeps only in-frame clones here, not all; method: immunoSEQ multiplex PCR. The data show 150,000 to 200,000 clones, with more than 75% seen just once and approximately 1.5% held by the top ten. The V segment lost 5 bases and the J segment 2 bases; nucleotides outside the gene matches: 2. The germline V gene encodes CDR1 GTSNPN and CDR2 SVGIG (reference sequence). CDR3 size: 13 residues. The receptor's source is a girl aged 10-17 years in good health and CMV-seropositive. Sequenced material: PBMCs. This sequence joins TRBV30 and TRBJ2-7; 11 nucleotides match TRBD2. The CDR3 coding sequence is TGTGCCTGGGGGACTAGCGGACCCTACGAGCAGTACTTC. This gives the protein CAWGTSGPYEQYF.